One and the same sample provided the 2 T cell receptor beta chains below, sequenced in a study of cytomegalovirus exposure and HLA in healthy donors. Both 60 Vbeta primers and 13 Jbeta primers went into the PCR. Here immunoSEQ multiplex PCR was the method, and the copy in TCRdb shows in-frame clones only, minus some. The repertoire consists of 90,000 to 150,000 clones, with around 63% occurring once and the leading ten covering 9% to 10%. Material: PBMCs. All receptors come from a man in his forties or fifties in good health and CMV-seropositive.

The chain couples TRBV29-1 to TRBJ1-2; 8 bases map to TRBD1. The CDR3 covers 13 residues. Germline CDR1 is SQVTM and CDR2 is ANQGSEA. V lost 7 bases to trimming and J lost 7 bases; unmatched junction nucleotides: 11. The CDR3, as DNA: TGCAGCGACTTTGACAGGGGTGTATTTGGCTACACCTTC. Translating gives CSDFDRGVFGYTF.

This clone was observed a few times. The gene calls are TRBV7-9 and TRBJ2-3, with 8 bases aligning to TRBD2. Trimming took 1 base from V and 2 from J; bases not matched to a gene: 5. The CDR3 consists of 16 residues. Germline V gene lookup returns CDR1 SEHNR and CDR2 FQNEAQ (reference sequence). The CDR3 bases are TGTGCCAGCAGCTTAGGCACTAGCGGCCCCACAGATACGCAGTATTTT. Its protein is CASSLGTSGPTDTQYF.